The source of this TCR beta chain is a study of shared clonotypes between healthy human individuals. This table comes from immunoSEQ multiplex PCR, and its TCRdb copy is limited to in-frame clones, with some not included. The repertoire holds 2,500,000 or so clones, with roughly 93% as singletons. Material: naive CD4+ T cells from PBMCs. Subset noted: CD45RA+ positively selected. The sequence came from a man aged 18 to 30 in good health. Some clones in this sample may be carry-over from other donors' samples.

In DNA, the CDR3 is TGTGCCAGCAGCGTGGGACTAGCGGCCAGAGAGACCCAGTACTTC. The encoded protein is CASSVGLAARETQYF. The V and J genes are TRBV7-9 and TRBJ2-5; 11 nucleotides align to TRBD2. Germline loops: CDR1 SEHNR, CDR2 FQNEAQ (reference sequence). This CDR3 is built from 15 residues. V lost 5 bases and J lost 4; bases outside the gene matches: 6. Full variable domain (rest looked up from reference TRBV7-9 and TRBJ2-5): DTGVSQNPRHKITKRGQNVTFRCDPISEHNRLYWYRQTLGQGPEFLTYFQNEAQLEKSRLLSDRFSAERPKGSFSTLEIQRTEQGDSAMYLCASSVGLAARETQYFGPGTRLLVL.